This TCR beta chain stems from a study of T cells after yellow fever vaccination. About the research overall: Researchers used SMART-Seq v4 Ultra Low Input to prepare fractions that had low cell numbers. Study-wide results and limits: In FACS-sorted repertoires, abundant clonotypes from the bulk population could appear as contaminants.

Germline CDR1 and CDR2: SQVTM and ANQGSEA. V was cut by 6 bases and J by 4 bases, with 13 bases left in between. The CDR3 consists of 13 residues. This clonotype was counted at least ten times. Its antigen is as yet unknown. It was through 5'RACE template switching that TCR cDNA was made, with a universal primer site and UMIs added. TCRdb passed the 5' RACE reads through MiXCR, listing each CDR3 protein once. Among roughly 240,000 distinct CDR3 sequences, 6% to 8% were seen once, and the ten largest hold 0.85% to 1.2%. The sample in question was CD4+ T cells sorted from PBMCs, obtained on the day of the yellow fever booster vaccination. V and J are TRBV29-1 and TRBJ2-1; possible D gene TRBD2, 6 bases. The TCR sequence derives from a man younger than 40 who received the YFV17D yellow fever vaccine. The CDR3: CSVYGSSYNEQFF. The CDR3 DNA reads TGCAGCGTGTACGGGAGTTCTTACAATGAGCAGTTCTTC.